This is a list of T cell receptor beta chains from one sample in a study of T cell responses to AZD1222 COVID-19 vaccine. Data came from immunoSEQ multiplex PCR; TCRdb stores just in-frame clones and leaves some out. The table shows approximately 100,000 clones, with around nine tenths occurring only once. Sample: peripheral blood, taken on day 0 of AZD1222 vaccination. These receptors were obtained from an adult in good health. Each CDR3 is given with its conserved first and last residue. The D gene is left open where the match is weak. Not every row has a clone size; where given, it reads once, few, many or a size class.

>-|TRBJ2-7|-|TRBV28
CASSLLTRVRHEQYF
TGTGCCAGCAGCCTATTGACAAGGGTCCGCCACGAGCAGTACTTC
>-|TRBJ1-1|-|TRBV5-8
CASSSRGGTPNTEAFF
TGTGCCAGCAGCTCGAGGGGTGGGACACCGAACACTGAAGCTTTCTTT
>few|TRBJ1-5|-|TRBV2
CASSETRNSNQPQHF
TGTGCCAGCAGTGAAACGCGGAATAGCAATCAGCCCCAGCATTTT
>-|TRBJ2-3|-|TRBV3-1/TRBV3-2
CASSQGFGRGTVTDTQYF
TGTGCCAGCAGCCAAGGGTTTGGCCGGGGGACAGTCACAGATACGCAGTATTTT
>-|TRBJ1-3|-|TRBV4-1
CASSQVQGSSGNTIYF
TGCGCCAGCAGCCAAGTCCAGGGTAGCTCTGGAAACACCATATATTTT
>-|TRBJ1-3|-|TRBV19
CASTLRGAYSGNTIYF
TGTGCCAGTACCCTTCGGGGGGCTTACTCTGGAAACACCATATATTTT
>-|TRBJ1-1|TRBD1|TRBV28
CASSQQGPRTEAFF
TGTGCCAGCAGTCAACAGGGGCCTCGCACTGAAGCTTTCTTT
>-|TRBJ2-7|TRBD1|TRBV28
CASSSGGTGSIYEQYF
TGTGCCAGCAGTTCAGGCGGGACAGGGTCTATCTACGAGCAGTACTTC
>-|TRBJ1-1|-|TRBV5-4
CASTRELNTEAFF
TGTGCCAGCACCAGGGAATTAAACACTGAAGCTTTCTTT
>-|TRBJ1-5|-|TRBV18
CASSPDSQPQHF
TGTGCCAGCTCACCCGATAGTCAGCCCCAGCATTTT
>-|TRBJ2-3|-|TRBV9
CASSAGGFRGEQYF
TGTGCCAGCAGCGCGGGGGGTTTCAGGGGTGAGCAGTATTTT
>-|TRBJ1-1|-|TRBV7-3
CASSLRPSGTKNTEAFF
TGTGCCAGCAGCTTAAGGCCCTCCGGGACAAAAAACACTGAAGCTTTCTTT
>-|TRBJ2-7|TRBD1|TRBV6-5
CASSRTGVVYEQYF
TGTGCCAGCAGCAGGACAGGGGTAGTGTACGAGCAGTACTTC
>-|TRBJ1-5|-|TRBV12-3/TRBV12-4
CASSLGPQPQHF
TGTGCCAGCAGTCTAGGCCCGCAGCCCCAGCATTTT
>-|TRBJ2-1|TRBD2|TRBV7-9
CASSLAAGVGNEQFF
TGTGCCAGCAGCTTAGCGGCGGGGGTGGGCAATGAGCAGTTCTTC
>-|TRBJ1-6|-|TRBV5-4
CASIPTGLISFSPLHF
TGTGCCAGCATCCCAACAGGGTTGATCTCATTTTCACCCCTCCACTTT
>-|TRBJ2-7|TRBD2|TRBV5-6
CASIRTGTSGSYEQYF
TGTGCCAGCATTCGGACCGGGACTAGCGGTTCCTACGAGCAGTACTTC
>-|TRBJ1-1|-|TRBV6-1
CASSESWGARYTEAFF
TGTGCCAGCAGTGAATCTTGGGGGGCGCGATACACTGAAGCTTTCTTT
>few|TRBJ2-6|-|TRBV6-2/TRBV6-3
CASSSSGGRVTF
TGTGCCAGCAGTTCCTCGGGGGGCAGGGTGACTTTC
>-|TRBJ1-2|-|TRBV25-1
CASRPPRGSGDYGYTF
TGTGCCAGCAGGCCCCCTCGGGGGTCGGGGGACTATGGCTACACCTTC
>-|TRBJ1-1|-|TRBV7-9
CASSLAGAQGTEAFF
TGTGCCAGCAGCTTAGCGGGGGCGCAGGGGACTGAAGCTTTCTTT
>-|TRBJ2-5|TRBD1|TRBV23-1
CASMRPGQGKGTQYF
TGCGCCAGCATGAGACCGGGACAGGGAAAGGGGACCCAGTACTTC
>-|TRBJ1-3|-|TRBV7-2
CASSLGGGRNTIYF
TGTGCCAGCAGCTTAGGAGGGGGTAGAAACACCATATATTTT